The rows below give T cell receptor beta chains drawn from one sample of a study of response to subunit inactivated influenza vaccine. TCRdb re-called the RT-PCR reads with MiXCR, one entry per CDR3 protein. Of under 550,000 distinct CDR3 sequences in the sample, more than 7% were seen once. This specimen consisted of PBMCs from blood, obtained roughly 24 months after vaccination. The receptors stem from a man aged 50-75 years who received an inactivated influenza vaccine. CDR3s include the opening cysteine and the closing phenylalanine or tryptophan. A D gene is named only where the DNA matches it firmly. Size tells how often a clone was seen (once, few, many) or the class of an expanded clone, and some rows leave it out.

j_gene | abundance | len | v_gene | d_gene | CDR3nt | CDR3aa
TRBJ1-6 | NA | 15 | TRBV2 | TRBD1 | TGTGCCAGAGGGGCCGGGACAGGGTATAATTCACCCCTCCACTTT | CARGAGTGYNSPLHF
TRBJ2-5 | many | 13 | TRBV24-1 | NA | TGTGCCACCAGTGAGGTCAACCAAGAGACCCAGTACTTC | CATSEVNQETQYF
TRBJ2-1 | few | 13 | TRBV4-3 | NA | TGCGCCAGCAGCCAAGACGTCGGGAAGGAGCAGTTCTTC | CASSQDVGKEQFF
TRBJ1-1 | few | 15 | TRBV4-3 | NA | TGCGCCAGCAGCCAAGAATGGGTTCGTAGCACTGAAGCTTTCTTT | CASSQEWVRSTEAFF
TRBJ1-4 | many | 15 | TRBV4-2 | NA | TGTGCCAGCAGCCCACACAGGGCCACTAATGAAAAACTGTTTTTT | CASSPHRATNEKLFF
TRBJ2-1 | few | 13 | TRBV10-3 | NA | TGTGCCACCCTAACTACACTCTACAATGAGCAGTTCTTC | CATLTTLYNEQFF
TRBJ2-2 | few | 16 | TRBV5-6 | TRBD1 | TGTGCCAGCAACCAGGACAGGGGTCGTGGCACCGGGGAGCTGTTTTTT | CASNQDRGRGTGELFF
TRBJ2-1 | many | 15 | TRBV20-1 | TRBD2 | TGCAGTGCGATGACCCTAGCGGGAACCTACAATGAGCAGTTCTTC | CSAMTLAGTYNEQFF
TRBJ2-7 | few | 16 | TRBV6-5 | TRBD1 | TGTGCCAGCAGTTACTCGACTGGACAGGGGGCGCGGGAGCAGTACTTC | CASSYSTGQGAREQYF
TRBJ2-7 | NA | 17 | TRBV10-3 | TRBD2 | TGTGCCATCAGTGAGTCGCGCCTTCTAGCGGGGGTCTACGAGCAGTACTTC | CAISESRLLAGVYEQYF
TRBJ2-1 | many | 15 | TRBV7-9 | NA | TGTGCCAGCAGCACGGACAAGGGGGATTACAATGAGCAGTTCTTC | CASSTDKGDYNEQFF
TRBJ1-6 | few | 14 | TRBV9 | TRBD1 | TGTGCCAGCAGCGTAGGACAGGGGGATTCACCCCTCCACTTT | CASSVGQGDSPLHF
TRBJ2-5 | few | 14 | TRBV5-1 | NA | TGCGCCAGCTCCGAAACCGGGACTGGGGAGACCCAGTACTTC | CASSETGTGETQYF
TRBJ2-3 | NA | 17 | TRBV4-2 | TRBD2 | TGTGCCAGCAGCCTCTCTACTAGCGGCACTAGCACAGATACGCAGTATTTT | CASSLSTSGTSTDTQYF